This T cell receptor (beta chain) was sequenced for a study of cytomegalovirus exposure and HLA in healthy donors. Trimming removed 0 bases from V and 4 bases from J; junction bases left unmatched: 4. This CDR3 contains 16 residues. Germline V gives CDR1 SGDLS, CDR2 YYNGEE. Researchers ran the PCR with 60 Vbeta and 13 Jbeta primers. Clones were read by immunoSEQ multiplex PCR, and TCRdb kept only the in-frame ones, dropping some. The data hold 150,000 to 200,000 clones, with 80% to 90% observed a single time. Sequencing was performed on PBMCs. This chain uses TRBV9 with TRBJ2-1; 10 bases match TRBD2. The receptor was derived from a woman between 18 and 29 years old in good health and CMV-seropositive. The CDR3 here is CASSVASGGLYNEQFF. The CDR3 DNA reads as TGTGCCAGCAGCGTAGCTAGCGGGGGACTATACAATGAGCAGTTCTTC.